The rows below give T cell receptor beta chains drawn from one sample of a study of Tregs in tolerant kidney transplant recipients. The assay was immunoSEQ multiplex PCR, and TCRdb's table has in-frame clones only and misses some. The repertoire holds about 69,000 clones, with 85% to 90% as singletons. The sequenced sample was CD4+ T cells from blood, obtained before the transplant. Receptor source: a human donor who received a combined kidney and bone marrow transplant. CDR3s include the opening cysteine and the closing phenylalanine or tryptophan. The D gene is left open where the match is weak. Clone size, where shown, is once, few, many, or a class for clones that have expanded.

D gene: TRBD1; clone size: -; J gene: TRBJ2-7; V gene: TRBV4-3; CDR3 DNA: TGCGCCAGCAGCCAAGACTACAGGGGGATTCCCTACGAGCAGTACTTC; CDR3 protein: CASSQDYRGIPYEQYF
D gene: TRBD1; clone size: once; J gene: TRBJ2-3; V gene: TRBV11-2; CDR3 DNA: TGTGCCAGCAGCACCAGGACAGGGGTAGATACGCAGTATTTT; CDR3 protein: CASSTRTGVDTQYF
D gene: -; clone size: once; J gene: TRBJ1-1; V gene: TRBV7-2; CDR3 DNA: TGTGCCAGCAGCCCACAGGTGAACACTGAAGCTTTCTTT; CDR3 protein: CASSPQVNTEAFF
D gene: -; clone size: -; J gene: TRBJ2-2; V gene: TRBV19; CDR3 DNA: TGTGCCAGTATGTCCGGGACTTTGAACACCGGGGAGCTGTTTTTT; CDR3 protein: CASMSGTLNTGELFF
D gene: -; clone size: once; J gene: TRBJ2-3; V gene: TRBV10-3; CDR3 DNA: TGTGCCATCAGTGAGTCAATGCCGGGGTTAGATACGCAGTATTTT; CDR3 protein: CAISESMPGLDTQYF
D gene: -; clone size: -; J gene: TRBJ1-4; V gene: TRBV6-5; CDR3 DNA: TGTGCCAGCAGTTACGACAGGAAAGAAAAACTGTTTTTT; CDR3 protein: CASSYDRKEKLFF
D gene: TRBD1; clone size: -; J gene: TRBJ1-2; V gene: TRBV18; CDR3 DNA: TGTGCCAGCTCACTTCGGGACAGGGGGCGCGACTATGGCTACACCTTC; CDR3 protein: CASSLRDRGRDYGYTF
D gene: TRBD1; clone size: -; J gene: TRBJ2-4; V gene: TRBV5-8; CDR3 DNA: TGTGCCAGCAGCCGGGACAGGGCACAGCTTGGCAAAAACATTCAGTACTTC; CDR3 protein: CASSRDRAQLGKNIQYF
D gene: -; clone size: -; J gene: TRBJ2-7; V gene: TRBV4-3; CDR3 DNA: TGCGCCAGCAGCCAAGTATCAGATCCCTACGAGCAGTACTTC; CDR3 protein: CASSQVSDPYEQYF
D gene: TRBD2; clone size: -; J gene: TRBJ2-7; V gene: TRBV9; CDR3 DNA: TGTGCCAGCAGCGTAGATGGAGGGACTAGCGGGAGTATGAGGGAGCAGTACTTC; CDR3 protein: CASSVDGGTSGSMREQYF
D gene: TRBD1; clone size: once; J gene: TRBJ1-4; V gene: TRBV29-1; CDR3 DNA: TGCAGCGTTGACTGTCAGGGGGCTAATGAAAAACTGTTTTTT; CDR3 protein: CSVDCQGANEKLFF
D gene: -; clone size: once; J gene: TRBJ2-3; V gene: TRBV7-6; CDR3 DNA: TGTGCCAGCAGCCCCCTACGCGGAACAGATACGCAGTATTTT; CDR3 protein: CASSPLRGTDTQYF
D gene: -; clone size: -; J gene: TRBJ1-2; V gene: TRBV19; CDR3 DNA: TGTGCCAGTAGGCCCGAGAATCCAAGCCAGGCCTATGGCTACACCTTC; CDR3 protein: CASRPENPSQAYGYTF
D gene: -; clone size: -; J gene: TRBJ2-3; V gene: TRBV29-1; CDR3 DNA: TGCAGCGTTGAAGATCTTCACACAGGTAGCACAGATACGCAGTATTTT; CDR3 protein: CSVEDLHTGSTDTQYF
D gene: TRBD1; clone size: -; J gene: TRBJ2-3; V gene: TRBV12-5; CDR3 DNA: TGTGCTAGTGGGCAAACAGGGCGAACAGGGGGTCTGGGTCAAGATACGCAGTATTTT; CDR3 protein: CASGQTGRTGGLGQDTQYF
D gene: TRBD2; clone size: once; J gene: TRBJ2-1; V gene: TRBV18; CDR3 DNA: TGTGCCAGCTCAGATGCTAGGGAGGGCCGAAATGAGCAGTTCTTC; CDR3 protein: CASSDAREGRNEQFF
D gene: TRBD2; clone size: few; J gene: TRBJ2-1; V gene: TRBV5-6; CDR3 DNA: TGTGCCAGCAGCCGGACTAGCGGGAGTTTATATGAGCAGTTCTTC; CDR3 protein: CASSRTSGSLYEQFF
D gene: -; clone size: -; J gene: TRBJ1-2; V gene: TRBV6-1; CDR3 DNA: TGTGCCAGCAGTGATATATACGGACAGAACTATGGCTACACCTTC; CDR3 protein: CASSDIYGQNYGYTF
D gene: -; clone size: -; J gene: TRBJ2-7; V gene: TRBV30; CDR3 DNA: TGTGCCTGGAGTGTCCCTTACGAGCAGTACTTC; CDR3 protein: CAWSVPYEQYF
D gene: TRBD1; clone size: -; J gene: TRBJ1-4; V gene: TRBV15; CDR3 DNA: TGTGCCACCAGCAGAGTTTGGGACAGCAGAAATGAAAAACTGTTTTTT; CDR3 protein: CATSRVWDSRNEKLFF
D gene: -; clone size: -; J gene: TRBJ1-2; V gene: TRBV6-5; CDR3 DNA: TGTGCCAGCAGTTACATTTCCGGGGGGCCAGCCTATGGCTACACCTTC; CDR3 protein: CASSYISGGPAYGYTF
D gene: TRBD1; clone size: -; J gene: TRBJ2-5; V gene: TRBV2; CDR3 DNA: TGTGCCAGCAGTGGACAGGGGGTCCAAGAGACCCAGTACTTC; CDR3 protein: CASSGQGVQETQYF
D gene: -; clone size: -; J gene: TRBJ1-3; V gene: TRBV21-1; CDR3 DNA: TGTGCCAGCAGCAAAATAACGGGACAAAACTCTGGAAACACCATATATTTT; CDR3 protein: CASSKITGQNSGNTIYF
D gene: TRBD1; clone size: -; J gene: TRBJ1-2; V gene: TRBV4-1; CDR3 DNA: TGCGCCAGCAGCCGCCCGGGACAGACGATCGGTGGCTACACCTTC; CDR3 protein: CASSRPGQTIGGYTF
D gene: -; clone size: medium-sized; J gene: TRBJ2-2; V gene: TRBV11-2; CDR3 DNA: TGTGCCAGCAGCTTATCTTCTCACACCGGGGAGCTGTTTTTT; CDR3 protein: CASSLSSHTGELFF
D gene: -; clone size: -; J gene: TRBJ2-5; V gene: TRBV30; CDR3 DNA: TGTGCCTGGAGTCCCTACAGTACTTTGGTGGAGACCCAGTACTTC; CDR3 protein: CAWSPYSTLVETQYF
D gene: -; clone size: -; J gene: TRBJ2-3; V gene: TRBV7-3; CDR3 DNA: TGTGCCAGCAGCCTCCAGTCCGGCACAGATACGCAGTATTTT; CDR3 protein: CASSLQSGTDTQYF
D gene: TRBD1; clone size: -; J gene: TRBJ1-2; V gene: TRBV6-5; CDR3 DNA: TGTGCCAGCAGTTACAGGAGAGGGGGCGCAAAAGATGGCTACACCTTC; CDR3 protein: CASSYRRGGAKDGYTF
D gene: TRBD1; clone size: -; J gene: TRBJ1-4; V gene: TRBV4-1; CDR3 DNA: TGCGCCAGCAGCCAAGTTTCTCCCCCCCGGGACAGAGAAAAACTGTTTTTT; CDR3 protein: CASSQVSPPRDREKLFF
D gene: -; clone size: -; J gene: TRBJ1-4; V gene: TRBV6-5; CDR3 DNA: TGTGCCAGCAGGCCCGGGACAAGCAATGAAAAACTGTTTTTT; CDR3 protein: CASRPGTSNEKLFF
D gene: TRBD2; clone size: -; J gene: TRBJ2-5; V gene: TRBV28; CDR3 DNA: TGTGCCAGCAGTGGCCCGGGGGGCCAAGAGACCCAGTACTTC; CDR3 protein: CASSGPGGQETQYF
D gene: TRBD1; clone size: -; J gene: TRBJ1-4; V gene: TRBV4-3; CDR3 DNA: TGCGCCAGCAGCCAAGACAGGGGGTTTTATGAAAAACTGTTTTTT; CDR3 protein: CASSQDRGFYEKLFF
D gene: -; clone size: -; J gene: TRBJ1-2; V gene: TRBV28; CDR3 DNA: TGTGCCAGCACTTCAGGGGACTATGGCTACACCTTC; CDR3 protein: CASTSGDYGYTF
D gene: TRBD1; clone size: -; J gene: TRBJ2-2; V gene: TRBV7-3; CDR3 DNA: TGTGCCAGCAGCTCACAGGGGGCGAACACCGGGGAGCTGTTTTTT; CDR3 protein: CASSSQGANTGELFF
D gene: -; clone size: -; J gene: TRBJ2-7; V gene: TRBV29-1; CDR3 DNA: TGCAGCGTTGAAGACTATCCCGAGCAGTACTTC; CDR3 protein: CSVEDYPEQYF
D gene: -; clone size: -; J gene: TRBJ2-3; V gene: TRBV27; CDR3 DNA: TGTGCCAGCAGTTTGGGCGGCACAGATACGCAGTATTTT; CDR3 protein: CASSLGGTDTQYF
D gene: -; clone size: once; J gene: TRBJ2-7; V gene: TRBV7-2; CDR3 DNA: TGTGCCAGCAGCTTGGGGGGAAGCGGGTCAACCTACGAGCAGTACTTC; CDR3 protein: CASSLGGSGSTYEQYF